Below are 30 T cell receptor beta chains sequenced from a single sample in a study of T cell changes during pregnancy in multiple sclerosis. Libraries were prepared by immunoSEQ multiplex PCR; TCRdb keeps only in-frame clonotypes and omits some of them. The table lists 90,000 to 120,000 clones, about nine tenths of them singletons. Material: peripheral blood, obtained after pregnancy. Every receptor here comes from a female donor with multiple sclerosis, enrolled in a pregnancy study.

This chain links TRBV6-5 with TRBJ2-7; 9 nucleotides line up with TRBD1. Germline V gene data show CDR1 as MNHEY and CDR2 as SVGAGI. V shed 2 bases, J shed 2 bases, and the junction held 1 base outside the gene matches. The CDR3 loop spans 14 amino acids. The CDR3 DNA reads TGTGCCAGCAGTTACGGGACAGGGACCTACGAGCAGTACTTC. This encodes CASSYGTGTYEQYF.

The chain has TRBV5-1 and TRBJ1-1, with a weak D call TRBD1 (5 bases). The CDR3 contains 15 residues. V was cut by 2 bases and J by 1 base, with 12 bases left in between. Germline V gives CDR1 SGHRS, CDR2 YFSETQ. In DNA form, the CDR3 reads TGCGCCAGCAGCTTTCAGGGCAGTCCGAACACTGAAGCTTTCTTT. Its protein is CASSFQGSPNTEAFF.

This rearrangement joins TRBV30 to TRBJ2-7, with TRBD1 identical over 7 bases. The trim removed 3 bases at V and 2 bases at J, leaving 4 bases unmatched. The CDR3 length is 13 residues. Looked up from germline, CDR1 is GTSNPN and CDR2 is SVGIG (reference sequence). The DNA of the CDR3 is TGTGCCTGGAGGAGCCAGGGGGCCTACGAGCAGTACTTC. Translation gives CAWRSQGAYEQYF.

The chain combines TRBV4-1 with TRBJ1-2; D unresolved. The germline V and J ends were trimmed by 1 base and 2 bases, with 8 bases remaining between them. CDR3 size: 14 residues. CDR1 is MGHRA, CDR2 YSYEKL, per germline. The CDR3 protein is CASSQGPQNYGYTF. The CDR3 nucleotides read TGCGCCAGCAGCCAAGGGCCTCAGAACTATGGCTACACCTTC.

This clone was seen a single time. The chain carries TRBV6-1 and TRBJ1-5; TRBD1 is a possible D gene (5 bases). Germline-derived CDR1 and CDR2 are MNHNS and SASEGT. This CDR3 region has 14 residues. V dropped 9 bases and J dropped 0 bases, with 12 bases sitting between them. The CDR3 protein is CASLGESSNQPQHF. For the CDR3, the DNA is TGTGCCAGTTTAGGGGAATCTAGCAATCAGCCCCAGCATTTT.

This clone was seen a handful of times. The chain's CDR3 is CASRPEWSNTEAFF. For the CDR3, the DNA is TGTGCCAGCAGACCGGAGTGGTCGAACACTGAAGCTTTCTTT. This sequence joins TRBV6-5 and TRBJ1-1, with D unclear. This CDR3 comprises 14 residues. Germline assignment: CDR1 MNHEY and CDR2 SVGAGI. V was clipped by 6 bases and J by 1 base, with 12 bases between them.

CDR3 sequence reads: CASEDRVKLYQPQHF. The DNA of the CDR3 is TGTGCCAGCGAAGACAGGGTCAAATTATATCAGCCCCAGCATTTT. The chain uses TRBV19 and TRBJ1-5; 7 bases align to TRBD1. Germline V gives CDR1 LNHDA, CDR2 SQIVND (reference sequence). CDR3 length: 15 amino acids. The J segment lost 5 bases and the V segment lost 9 bases, leaving 13 bases of the junction unmatched.

J is TRBJ2-7 and V is TRBV28; 7 bases line up with TRBD2. V lost 6 bases to trimming and J lost 2 bases; unmatched junction nucleotides: 7. The CDR3 covers 14 residues. CDR1 and CDR2 from the germline V gene are MDHEN and SYDVKM. CDR3 DNA: TGTGCCAGCAGCCCAGGGAGGGAGGCCTACGAGCAGTACTTC. Protein sequence: CASSPGREAYEQYF.

This clone occurred once. The CDR3 sequence: CASTNTGTGNQPQHF. CDR3 bases: TGTGCCAGCACTAATACCGGGACAGGTAATCAGCCCCAGCATTTT. The rearrangement uses TRBV6-6 and TRBJ1-5; 8 bases agree with TRBD1. The CDR3 contains 15 residues. J was trimmed by 4 bases and V by 7 bases; bases with no gene match: 9. Germline V gives CDR1 MNHNY, CDR2 SVGAGI (reference sequence).

Worth noting for this clone: Germline is not matched at one junction end, which may reflect a read error. The gene calls are TRBV6-1 and TRBJ2-2, with 7 positions matching TRBD1. Germline CDR1 is MNHNS and CDR2 is SASEGT. CDR3 length: 18 residues. CDR3 sequence reads: CASSEEMQGVGNTGELFF. The CDR3, as DNA: TGTGCCAGCAGCGAAGAAATGCAGGGGGTAGGGAACACCGGGGAGCTGTTTTTT.

J is TRBJ2-5 and V is TRBV7-9; 8 nucleotides agree with TRBD2. The CDR3 is 15 amino acids. The germline CDR1 and CDR2 sequences are SEHNR and FQNEAQ (reference sequence). Germline trimming cut 6 bases from V and 5 bases from J; bases unmatched to any gene: 11. In nucleotides, the CDR3 is TGTGCCAGCAGTATCTTCGGGGGGGGCGGGGAGACCCAGTACTTC. Amino acids: CASSIFGGGGETQYF.

The CDR3 nucleotides read TGTGCCAGCTCACCGTCCATTGGCACAGATACGCAGTATTTT. It encodes CASSPSIGTDTQYF. This chain uses TRBV18 with TRBJ2-3; unclear D gene. This CDR3 has 14 amino acids. The germline V gene encodes CDR1 KGHSH and CDR2 LQKENI. Deletions cut 3 bases from V and 1 base from J, with 8 bases between.

V gene TRBV25-1 combines with J gene TRBJ2-3; TRBD2 is a possible D gene (7 bases). The CDR3 covers 13 residues. V was shortened by 7 bases and J by 6 bases, with 14 bases between the two germline ends. Germline CDR1 and CDR2: MGHDK and SYGVNS. CDR3 protein: CASKTGGRDTQYF. CDR3 nucleotides: TGTGCCAGCAAGACGGGGGGCAGGGATACGCAGTATTTT.

The count of this clone is one. The chain is built from TRBV4-1 and TRBJ2-1, with 8 bases lining up with TRBD2. V lost 0 bases, J lost 4 bases, and 8 bases stayed unmatched. The CDR3 sequence is 17 residues long. Germline V gives CDR1 MGHRA, CDR2 YSYEKL. The CDR3 loop is CASSQDFSSGGYNEQFF. CDR3 coding DNA: TGCGCCAGCAGCCAAGATTTTAGCAGCGGGGGTTACAATGAGCAGTTCTTC.

This chain links TRBV6-5 with TRBJ1-2; D unresolved. V gave up 2 bases and J gave up 6 bases, with 13 bases separating them. The CDR3 is 14 residues long. The germline V gene has CDR1 MNHEY and CDR2 SVGAGI. Written as DNA, the CDR3 is TGTGCCAGCAGTTACGAGGGAGCAGAAAATGGCTACACCTTC. Translation: CASSYEGAENGYTF.

The V call is TRBV29-1, the J call TRBJ2-7; maybe TRBD2 (5 bases). Per germline, CDR1 SQVTM and CDR2 ANQGSEA. The CDR3 covers 13 residues. V was clipped by 4 bases and J by 3 bases, with 13 bases between them. The CDR3 loop is CSVADPGGYEQYF. The CDR3 nucleotides are TGCAGCGTTGCGGACCCCGGAGGCTACGAGCAGTACTTC.

The table lists this clone with a count of one. The rearrangement joins TRBV7-6 to TRBJ2-3, with 7 bases aligning to TRBD1. This CDR3 has 15 residues. V was clipped by 5 bases and J by 3 bases; unmatched bases: 8. Per the germline V gene, CDR1 is SGHVS and CDR2 is FNYEAQ. The CDR3 region has the DNA TGTGCCAGCAGCCAATCAGGGGGTAAAACAGATACGCAGTATTTT. It yields the protein CASSQSGGKTDTQYF.

The chain carries TRBV10-2 and TRBJ1-5; weak D call: TRBD1 (5 bases). V was cut by 3 bases and J by 11 bases, with 11 bases left in between. The CDR3 is 12 residues long. CDR1 WSHSY and CDR2 SAAADI come from the germline V gene. CDR3 DNA sequence: TGCGCCAGCAGTGAAAGGGGAATGGCCCAGCATTTT. Amino acid sequence: CASSERGMAQHF.

This chain connects TRBV2 to TRBJ1-5; tentatively, D is TRBD1 (5 bases). This CDR3 is built from 15 residues. The V end lost 3 bases, the J end lost 1 base, and 10 bases lay between the germline ends. Germline lookup yields CDR1 SNHLY and CDR2 FYNNEI. The CDR3 region has the DNA TGTGCCAGCAGTGAGGGCAGGGCCAGCAATCAGCCCCAGCATTTT. Translation gives CASSEGRASNQPQHF.

This chain connects TRBV6-5 to TRBJ2-7; a possible D gene is TRBD1 (6 bases). The germline V gene has CDR1 MNHEY and CDR2 SVGAGI. CDR3 length: 16 residues. Trimming cost V 0 bases and J 3 bases, with 15 bases left between them. Here the CDR3 DNA reads TGTGCCAGCAGTTACTCTCCTGGTGGGGGCGACTACGAGCAGTACTTC. Translation gives CASSYSPGGGDYEQYF.

This chain links TRBV7-3 with TRBJ1-1; D perhaps matches TRBD1 (5 bases). Germline V gene sequence: CDR1 SGHTA, CDR2 FQGTGA. The CDR3 spans 13 residues. With 4 bases removed from V and 7 bases from J, the gap between germline ends came to 13 bases. CDR3 region: CASSSPLGGEAFF. In DNA form, the CDR3 reads TGTGCCAGCAGCTCACCTCTGGGGGGTGAAGCTTTCTTT.

The chain has TRBV6-5 and TRBJ1-1, with a tentative D call TRBD1 (5 bases). The CDR3 sequence is 14 residues long. Germline values: CDR1 MNHEY, CDR2 SVGAGI. Deletions cut 8 bases from V and 1 base from J, with 14 bases between. The CDR3 spells CASSSLGGNTEAFF. The CDR3, as DNA: TGTGCCAGCTCCTCCCTGGGGGGGAACACTGAAGCTTTCTTT.

The chain couples TRBV5-1 to TRBJ2-7; D gene uncertain. Germline CDR1 reads SGHRS; CDR2 reads YFSETQ. The V and J ends lost 0 bases and 0 bases respectively, with 13 bases between them. The CDR3 consists of 16 residues. CDR3: CASSLGARDYSYEQYF. CDR3 nucleotides: TGCGCCAGCAGCTTGGGGGCCAGAGATTACTCCTACGAGCAGTACTTC.

This clone was recorded only once. J is TRBJ2-7 and V is TRBV7-2; D gene unclear. Germline V gene lookup returns CDR1 SGHTA and CDR2 FQGNSA. The CDR3 consists of 11 residues. V dropped 1 base and J dropped 8 bases, with 6 bases sitting between them. CDR3 amino acids: CASSLDFKQYF. CDR3 in DNA: TGTGCCAGCAGCTTAGATTTCAAGCAGTACTTC.

The chain is built from TRBV19 and TRBJ2-3; 7 nucleotides align to TRBD1. This CDR3 is built from 17 residues. Germline CDR1 LNHDA, CDR2 SQIVND (reference sequence). The junction had 12 bases not matched to a gene; V was cut back by 5 bases and J by 1 base. CDR3 in amino acids: CASSYMRGPFGTDTQYF. The CDR3 coding sequence is TGTGCCAGTAGTTATATGAGGGGGCCTTTCGGCACAGATACGCAGTATTTT. Complete variable domain (other parts from reference TRBV19 and TRBJ2-3): DGGITQSPKYLFRKEGQNVTLSCEQNLNHDAMYWYRQDPGQGLRLIYYSQIVNDFQKGDIAEGYSVSREKKESFPLTVTSAQKNPTAFYLCASSYMRGPFGTDTQYFGPGTRLTVL.

The chain links TRBV30 to TRBJ2-2; TRBD2 might be the D (7 bases). The CDR3 length is 13 residues. V was trimmed by 5 bases and J by 3 bases, leaving 10 bases between them. Germline V gives CDR1 GTSNPN, CDR2 SVGIG (reference sequence). The CDR3 nucleotides read TGTGCCTGGGAGGGGGGGGACACCGGGGAGCTGTTTTTT. It translates to CAWEGGDTGELFF.

The CDR3 DNA reads as TGTGCCAGCAGTTTAAGGACACTACCTAACACTGAAGCTTTCTTT. It is translated as CASSLRTLPNTEAFF. The chain recombines TRBV27 with TRBJ1-1; D possibly corresponds to TRBD1 (5 bases). The CDR3 covers 15 residues. Germline V gene data show CDR1 as MNHEY and CDR2 as SMNVEV (reference sequence). V dropped 2 bases and J dropped 2 bases, with 12 bases sitting between them.

The DNA for the CDR3 is TGTGCCTGGATCCGCCAGGGCCTTGACACCGGGGAGCTGTTTTTT. It yields the protein CAWIRQGLDTGELFF. The V call is TRBV30, the J call TRBJ2-2; D might be TRBD1 (5 bases). This CDR3 has 15 amino acids. Trimming cost V 4 bases and J 3 bases, with 15 bases left between them. The germline CDR1 and CDR2 sequences are GTSNPN and SVGIG (reference sequence).

The J gene is TRBJ1-6, the V gene TRBV5-6, with a tentative D call TRBD1 (6 bases). The CDR3 runs 15 residues. The V gene's germline CDR1 is SGHDT and CDR2 YYEEEE. V was cut by 3 bases and J by 4 bases, with 11 bases left in between. CDR3 sequence (DNA): TGTGCCAGCAGCTACCGGGACACTTATAATTCACCCCTCCACTTT. Its protein product is CASSYRDTYNSPLHF.

This sequence joins TRBV27 and TRBJ1-1; D ambiguous. This CDR3 spans 14 amino acids. Trimming pared 2 bases from V and 2 bases from J, leaving 9 bases between. Germline CDR1 is MNHEY and CDR2 is SMNVEV (reference sequence). This chain's CDR3 is CASSLIGGNTEAFF. The CDR3 DNA follows: TGTGCCAGCAGTTTAATTGGAGGAAACACTGAAGCTTTCTTT.